This T cell receptor (beta chain) was found in a study of blood T cell repertoires in COVID-19. The wider study: Donors in the United States, Italy and Spain gave samples during acute or convalescent COVID-19. PBMCs, B-cell-depleted T cells, or T cells were the source of the cDNA or gDNA that made up the material.

Per the original methods: Amplification from reference gene primers served as the basis for estimated nucleated cell counts. Data came from immunoSEQ multiplex PCR; TCRdb stores just in-frame clones and leaves some out. The DNA was the basis for D and trimming; V, J and clone size are from that table. The repertoire holds about 150,000 clones, with around 83% as singletons. V gave up 5 bases and J gave up 2 bases; unmatched junction bases: 8. Germline CDR1 reads SNHLY; CDR2 reads FYNNEI. The CDR3 sequence is 16 residues long. This receptor was taken from a man between 65 and 80 years old who had recovered from COVID-19. Sequencing was carried out using peripheral blood. The rearrangement links TRBV2 to TRBJ1-5; 8 bases line up with TRBD1. CDR3 protein: CASSKDRGAGNQPQHF. For the CDR3, the DNA is TGTGCCAGCAGTAAAGACAGGGGCGCGGGCAATCAGCCCCAGCATTTT.